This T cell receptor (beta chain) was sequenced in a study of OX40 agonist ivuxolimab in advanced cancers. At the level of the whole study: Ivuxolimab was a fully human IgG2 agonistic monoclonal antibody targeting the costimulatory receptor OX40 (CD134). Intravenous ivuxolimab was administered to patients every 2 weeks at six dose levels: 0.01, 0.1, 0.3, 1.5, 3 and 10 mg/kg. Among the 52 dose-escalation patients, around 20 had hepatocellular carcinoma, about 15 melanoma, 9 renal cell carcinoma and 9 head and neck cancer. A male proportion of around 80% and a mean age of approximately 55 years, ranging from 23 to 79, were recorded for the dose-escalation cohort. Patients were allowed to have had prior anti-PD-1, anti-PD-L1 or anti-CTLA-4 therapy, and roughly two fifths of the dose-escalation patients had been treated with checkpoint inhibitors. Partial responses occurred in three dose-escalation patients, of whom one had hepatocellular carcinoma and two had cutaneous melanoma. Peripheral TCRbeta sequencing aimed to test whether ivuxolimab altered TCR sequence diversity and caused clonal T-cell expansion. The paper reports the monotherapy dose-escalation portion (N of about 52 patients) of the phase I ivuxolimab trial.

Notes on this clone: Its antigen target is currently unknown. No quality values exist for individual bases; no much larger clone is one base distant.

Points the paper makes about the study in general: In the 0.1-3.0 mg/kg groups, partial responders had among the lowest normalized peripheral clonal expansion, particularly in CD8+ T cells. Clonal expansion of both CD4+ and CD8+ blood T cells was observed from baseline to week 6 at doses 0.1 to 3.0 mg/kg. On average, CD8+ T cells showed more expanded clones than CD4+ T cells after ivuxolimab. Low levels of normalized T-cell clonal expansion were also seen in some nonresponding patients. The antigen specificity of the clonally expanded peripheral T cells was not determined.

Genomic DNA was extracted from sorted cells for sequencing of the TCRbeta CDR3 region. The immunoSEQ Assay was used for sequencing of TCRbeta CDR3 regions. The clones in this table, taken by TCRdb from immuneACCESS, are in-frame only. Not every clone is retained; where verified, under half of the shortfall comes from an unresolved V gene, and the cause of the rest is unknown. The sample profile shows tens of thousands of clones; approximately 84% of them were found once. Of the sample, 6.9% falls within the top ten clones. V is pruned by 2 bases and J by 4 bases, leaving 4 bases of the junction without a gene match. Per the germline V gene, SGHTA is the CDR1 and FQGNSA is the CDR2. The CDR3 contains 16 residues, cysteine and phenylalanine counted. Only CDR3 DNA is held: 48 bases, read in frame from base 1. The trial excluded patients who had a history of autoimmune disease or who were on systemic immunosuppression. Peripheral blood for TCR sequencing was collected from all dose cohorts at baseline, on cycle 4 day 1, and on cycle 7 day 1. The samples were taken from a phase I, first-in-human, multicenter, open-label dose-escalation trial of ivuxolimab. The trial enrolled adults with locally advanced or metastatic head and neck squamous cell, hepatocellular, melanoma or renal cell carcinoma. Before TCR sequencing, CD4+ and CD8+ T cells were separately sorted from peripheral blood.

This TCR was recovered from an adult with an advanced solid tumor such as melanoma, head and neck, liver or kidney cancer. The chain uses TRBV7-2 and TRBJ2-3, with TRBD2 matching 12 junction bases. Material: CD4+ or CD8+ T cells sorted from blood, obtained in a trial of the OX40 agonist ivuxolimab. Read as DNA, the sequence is TGTGCCAGCAGCTTACTAGCGGGGGGGAGGGCAGATACGCAGTATTTT. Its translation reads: CASSLLAGGRADTQYF.